This TCR beta chain was profiled in a study of blood T cell repertoires in COVID-19. Study-level background: Acute and convalescent COVID-19 specimens originated in the United States, Italy and Spain. Sources were T cells, B-cell-depleted T cells, or PBMCs; the material itself was cDNA or gDNA.

Per the study methods: Reference gene primer amplification yielded estimated nucleated cell counts. Produced via immunoSEQ multiplex PCR; TCRdb's table is partial and in-frame only. From that table come the V and J calls and clone size; the DNA was used to work out D and trimming. Of 76,000 or so clones detected, over 75% appear once; the ten largest clones hold around 10%. This sequence originates from a man aged 50-59 years with acute or convalescent COVID-19. What was sequenced was peripheral blood.

CDR3 amino acids: CASSHVGGEGYYGYTF. The CDR3 DNA reads as TGTGCCAGTAGCCACGTCGGGGGAGAGGGGTACTATGGCTACACCTTC. The chain joins TRBV19 to TRBJ1-2; D might be TRBD1 (5 bases). The germline V gene encodes CDR1 LNHDA and CDR2 SQIVND (reference sequence). This CDR3 is 16 amino acids long. Trimming left V 6 bases short and J 3 bases short, with 20 bases between.